This T cell receptor beta chain is drawn from a study of neurological immune-mediated disorders (dated by TCRdb to between 2017 and 2020). About the full investigation: Among the approximately 34 multiple sclerosis patients, relapsing-remitting MS accounted for around 30 and secondary progressive MS accounted for 3. Peripheral blood TCR-beta repertoires from patients with HTLV-I-associated myelopathy (HAM/TSP), patients with multiple sclerosis, and healthy controls were compared in the study using UMI-based sequencing. The 106 TCR-beta libraries covered PBMC samples along with longitudinal samples, technical triplicates, and paired sorted CD4+ and CD8+ T-cell subsets. The cohort comprised about 68 subjects: 15 or so HAM/TSP patients, around 35 multiple sclerosis patients and 20 or so healthy controls. Study-wide conclusions, independent of this receptor: Across subjects, expanded clones never shared an identical CDR3 amino acid sequence, which suggests that the TCR-beta repertoires in every group were private. In phylogenetic analysis, the repertoires of 18 of 34 MS patients grouped into a cluster of related CDR3 sequences, which suggests a possible signature at the repertoire level. The highest TCR clonal expansion was observed in HAM/TSP patients, whereas the lowest was observed in MS patients, even when compared with healthy controls. No association of the MS cluster with clinical or MRI features was observed, and the need for larger cohorts was stated by the authors.

This clonotype was seen many times. Its recognized antigen is unknown. No much larger clone exists at a distance of one base, and base qualities are not known. Sequences DFQATT (CDR1) and SNEGSKA (CDR2) are obtained from the germline V gene (reference sequence). CDR3 length: 13 amino acids, cysteine to phenylalanine. Only the CDR3 part of the read is kept: 39 bases, read in frame from the first base. V gives up 1 base and J gives up 0 bases, and the segment between their germline ends measures 6 bases. Libraries from unsorted PBMCs were made from 2 million PBMCs kept in RNAlater at -80 degrees C until RNA extraction. The multiple sclerosis patients were enrolled in a US clinical protocol that evaluated disease progression with magnetic resonance imaging. Peripheral blood underwent Ficoll-Hypaque density gradient centrifugation to isolate PBMCs, which were then cryopreserved in liquid nitrogen. cDNA was synthesized by template-switch 5'RACE using a primer with a 10-nucleotide random unique molecular identifier that tagged each TCR transcript. Over 160 million TCR-beta sequences, covering 15-18 subjects, were produced in each sequencing run. Total RNA was extracted with the RNeasy kit. The KAPA Real-time Library Amplification kit was used to amplify TCR-beta VDJ regions with primers targeting the TCR constant region and the 5'RACE anchor. A first PCR added sample indexes and Illumina adaptors, and a second PCR then raised library yield. After Ampure bead purification, the roughly 650 bp TCR product was size-selected on a 2% E-gel SizeSelection system. Before pooling, libraries had their quality checked on a Bioanalyzer, their concentration measured with Qubit, and their quantity determined with the Kapa Library Quantification kit. Libraries were sequenced paired-end 2 x 150 bp on an Illumina HiSeq 2500. To increase sequence diversity, roughly 24-32% phiX was spiked into each library pool. The authors' analysis ran thus. Quality-filtered reads were processed with the UMI-based MiGEC pipeline, which removed over 75% of raw TCR sequences during error correction. VDJ genes were aligned to IMGT germline references, and clonotypes were defined by unique CDR3 amino acid sequence plus V-J genes. Clonal expansion, Shannon diversity and CDR3 relatedness (CalcPairwiseDistances, ClusterSamples) were evaluated with VDJtools, and phylogenetic trees were built with CLCbio workbench. Using coefficient-of-variation modelling across technical triplicates, the study counted a clone as expanded if it had at least 8 unique UMIs. The public reads were run again by TCRdb, first through fastp at Q25 and then through MiXCR, and only productive beta chains were kept. Each record represents a unique CDR3 protein, reported with the most common genes and DNA among its rows. TCRdb's processing, not the authors' own work, is the source of the V and J calls. A total of some 66,000 distinct CDR3 sequences appear in this sample, roughly 3.2% of them only once. Jointly, the top ten make up about 3.5% of the sample.

The clonotype originates from a middle-aged man with multiple sclerosis. Input material: PBMCs. The chain is made from TRBV20-1 and TRBJ2-5, with no D gene named confidently. This receptor carries the CDR3 CSARGTDQETQYF. The sequence in DNA is TGCAGTGCTAGAGGGACGGACCAAGAGACCCAGTACTTC.